The clone carrying this T cell receptor (beta chain) was recorded a few times. These data are taken from a study of T cell changes during pregnancy in multiple sclerosis. Using immunoSEQ multiplex PCR, the repertoire was profiled, and TCRdb retains in-frame clones only, with some absent. The top ten hold 1.2% to 1.5% of the sample, which has about 87,000 clones, 85% to 95% seen once. Germline V gene lookup returns CDR1 SGHVT and CDR2 SQSDAQ. There are 12 residues in the CDR3. V lost 7 bases, J lost 2 bases, and 6 bases lay in between. The sample consisted of peripheral blood, taken in the third trimester of pregnancy. This TCR derives from a female donor in good health, enrolled as a control in a pregnancy study. The chain employs TRBV7-4 and TRBJ1-5; no clear D gene. CDR3 sequence: CASIDRNQPQHF. The CDR3 DNA follows: TGTGCCAGCATAGATCGCAATCAGCCCCAGCATTTT.